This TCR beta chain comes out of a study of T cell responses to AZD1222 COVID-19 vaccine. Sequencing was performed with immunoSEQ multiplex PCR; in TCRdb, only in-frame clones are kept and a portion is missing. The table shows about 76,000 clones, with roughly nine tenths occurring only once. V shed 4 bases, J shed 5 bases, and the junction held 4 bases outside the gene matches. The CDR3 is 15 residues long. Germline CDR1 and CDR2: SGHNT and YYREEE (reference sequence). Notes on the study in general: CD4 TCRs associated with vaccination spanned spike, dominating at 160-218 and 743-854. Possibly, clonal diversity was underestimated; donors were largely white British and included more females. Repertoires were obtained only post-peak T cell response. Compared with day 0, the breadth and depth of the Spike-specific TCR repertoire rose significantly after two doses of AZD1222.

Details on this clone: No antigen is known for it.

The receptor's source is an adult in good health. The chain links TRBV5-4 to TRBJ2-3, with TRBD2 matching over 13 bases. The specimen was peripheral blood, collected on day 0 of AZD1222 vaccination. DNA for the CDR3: TGTGCCAGCAGCACAAGACTAGCGGGAGGAGATACGCAGTATTTT. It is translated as CASSTRLAGGDTQYF.